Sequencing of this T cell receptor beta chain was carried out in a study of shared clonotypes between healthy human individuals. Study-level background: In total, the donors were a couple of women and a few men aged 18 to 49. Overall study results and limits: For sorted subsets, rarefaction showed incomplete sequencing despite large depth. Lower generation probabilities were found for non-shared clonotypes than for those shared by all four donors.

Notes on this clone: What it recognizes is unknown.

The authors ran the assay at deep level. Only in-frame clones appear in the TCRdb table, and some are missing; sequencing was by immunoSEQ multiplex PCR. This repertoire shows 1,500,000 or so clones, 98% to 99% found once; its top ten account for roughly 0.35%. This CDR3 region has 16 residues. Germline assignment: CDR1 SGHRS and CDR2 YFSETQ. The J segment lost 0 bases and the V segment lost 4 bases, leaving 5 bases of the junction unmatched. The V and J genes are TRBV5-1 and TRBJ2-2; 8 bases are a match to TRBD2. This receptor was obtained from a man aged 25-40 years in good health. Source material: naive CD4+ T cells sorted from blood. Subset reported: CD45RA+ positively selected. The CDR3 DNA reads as TGCGCCAGCAGCCGACTAGCGAATACGAACACCGGGGAGCTGTTTTTT. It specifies CASSRLANTNTGELFF.